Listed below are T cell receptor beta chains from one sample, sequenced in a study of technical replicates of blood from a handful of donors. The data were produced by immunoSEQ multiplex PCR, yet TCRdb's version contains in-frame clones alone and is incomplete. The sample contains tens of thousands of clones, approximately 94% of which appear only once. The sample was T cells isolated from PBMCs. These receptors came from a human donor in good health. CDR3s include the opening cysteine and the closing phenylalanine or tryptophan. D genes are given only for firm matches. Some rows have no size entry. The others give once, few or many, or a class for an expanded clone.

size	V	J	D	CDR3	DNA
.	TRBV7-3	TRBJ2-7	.	CASSLFEGYEQYF	TGTGCCAGCAGCTTATTTGAGGGCTACGAGCAGTACTTC
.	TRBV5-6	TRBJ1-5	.	CASSLWAGIGNQPQHF	TGTGCCAGCAGCTTGTGGGCAGGGATTGGCAATCAGCCCCAGCATTTT
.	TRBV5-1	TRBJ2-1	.	CASSWGLGNEQFF	TGCGCCAGCAGCTGGGGACTGGGGAATGAGCAGTTCTTC
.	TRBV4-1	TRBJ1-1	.	CASSQVSGADTEAFF	TGCGCCAGCAGCCAAGTTTCAGGGGCGGACACTGAAGCTTTCTTT
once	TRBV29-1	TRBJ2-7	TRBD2	CSVGREGLAYEQYF	TGCAGCGTTGGACGGGAGGGCCTAGCCTACGAGCAGTACTTC
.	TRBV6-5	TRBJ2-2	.	CASSYTGIGELFF	TGTGCCAGCAGTTACACCGGGATCGGGGAGCTGTTTTTT
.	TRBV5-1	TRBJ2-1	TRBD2	CASSLEPLAGGYNEQFF	TGCGCCAGCAGCTTAGAACCTCTAGCGGGGGGCTACAATGAGCAGTTCTTC
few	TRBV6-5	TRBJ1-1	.	CASRLYTEAFF	TGTGCCAGCAGACTATACACTGAAGCTTTCTTT
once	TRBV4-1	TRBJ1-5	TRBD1	CASSHREQGAQPQHF	TGCGCCAGCAGCCATCGCGAACAGGGGGCCCAGCCCCAGCATTTT
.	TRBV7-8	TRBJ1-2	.	CASSLGRDFNYGYTF	TGTGCCAGCAGCCTAGGTCGAGATTTCAACTATGGCTACACCTTC
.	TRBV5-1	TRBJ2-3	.	CASSPRRASIDTQYF	TGCGCCAGCAGCCCAAGGAGGGCCTCCATAGATACGCAGTATTTT
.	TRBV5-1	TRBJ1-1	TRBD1	CASSLDRQGRMTEAFF	TGCGCCAGCAGCTTGGACAGACAGGGACGAATGACTGAAGCTTTCTTT
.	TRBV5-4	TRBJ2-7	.	CASSLAGGKPYEQYF	TGTGCCAGCAGCTTGGCCGGCGGGAAGCCCTACGAGCAGTACTTC
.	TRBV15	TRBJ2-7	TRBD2	CATSRGLAGGYEQYF	TGTGCCACCAGCAGAGGGCTAGCGGGAGGCTACGAGCAGTACTTC
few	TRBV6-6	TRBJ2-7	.	CPLLAFYEQYF	TGTCCCCTCTTAGCTTTTTACGAGCAGTACTTC
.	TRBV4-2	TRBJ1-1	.	CASSQGGRGTTEAFF	TGTGCCAGCAGCCAAGGGGGCAGGGGAACGACTGAAGCTTTCTTT
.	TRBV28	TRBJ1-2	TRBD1	CASRWGQTDGYTF	TGTGCCAGCAGGTGGGGACAGACTGATGGTTACACCTTC
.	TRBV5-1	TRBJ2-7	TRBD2	CASSRTRNYEQYF	TGCGCCAGCAGCCGGACTAGGAACTACGAGCAGTACTTC
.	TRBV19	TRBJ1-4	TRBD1	CASSILLTGYPATNEKLFF	TGTGCCAGTAGTATACTGTTGACAGGGTACCCAGCAACTAATGAAAAACTGTTTTTT
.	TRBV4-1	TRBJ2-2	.	CASSHLTGELFF	TGCGCCAGCAGCCACCTCACCGGGGAGCTGTTTTTT
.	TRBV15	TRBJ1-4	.	CATSREYGARANEKLFF	TGTGCCACCAGCAGAGAATATGGGGCCAGGGCGAATGAAAAACTGTTTTTT
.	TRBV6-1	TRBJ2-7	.	CASIRGATYEQYF	TGTGCCAGCATACGGGGAGCTACCTACGAGCAGTACTTC
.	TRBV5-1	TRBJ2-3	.	CASSLRESGTDTQYF	TGCGCCAGCAGCTTACGGGAGTCTGGCACAGATACGCAGTATTTT
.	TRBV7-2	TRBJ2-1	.	CASSLDSGNNEQFF	TGTGCCAGCAGCTTAGACAGCGGCAACAATGAGCAGTTCTTC
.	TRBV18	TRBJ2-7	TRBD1	CASSTPGQGPYEQYF	TGTGCCAGCTCAACCCCCGGACAGGGCCCCTACGAGCAGTACTTC
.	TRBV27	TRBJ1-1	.	CASSLAGVWEEAFF	TGTGCCAGCAGTTTAGCAGGGGTGTGGGAAGAAGCTTTCTTT
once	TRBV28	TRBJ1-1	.	CASSLASASHTEAFF	TGTGCCAGCAGTCTAGCTTCGGCCAGTCACACTGAAGCTTTCTTT
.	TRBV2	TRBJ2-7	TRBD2	CASTGLAGTSYEQYF	TGTGCCAGCACCGGACTAGCGGGAACGTCCTACGAGCAGTACTTC
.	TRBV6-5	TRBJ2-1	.	CASSYYRELNEQFF	TGTGCCAGCAGTTACTACCGGGAGCTCAATGAGCAGTTCTTC
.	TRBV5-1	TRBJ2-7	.	CASSLGDTGYEQYF	TGCGCCAGCAGCTTGGGAGACACTGGTTACGAGCAGTACTTC
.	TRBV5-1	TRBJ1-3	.	CASSLTTGHAVNTIYF	TGCGCCAGCAGCTTAACAACAGGGCATGCAGTGAACACCATATATTTT
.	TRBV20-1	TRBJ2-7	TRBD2	CGGLAGYEQYF	TGCGGAGGACTAGCGGGCTACGAGCAGTACTTC
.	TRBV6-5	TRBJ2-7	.	CASSFSGGYEQYF	TGTGCCAGCAGTTTCTCTGGAGGTTACGAGCAGTACTTC
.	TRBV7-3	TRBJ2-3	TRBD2	CASSLRGTSGRYSTDTQYF	TGTGCCAGCAGCTTAAGGGGGACTAGCGGGAGATATAGCACAGATACGCAGTATTTT
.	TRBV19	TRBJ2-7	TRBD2	CASSSGPGTSGSIYEQYF	TGTGCCAGTAGTTCGGGACCCGGGACTAGCGGGAGTATTTACGAGCAGTACTTC
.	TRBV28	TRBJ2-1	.	CASSYLTGYNEQFF	TGTGCCAGCAGTTATCTAACAGGTTACAATGAGCAGTTCTTC
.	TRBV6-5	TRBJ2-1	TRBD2	CASSYIAGVSYNEQFF	TGTGCCAGCAGTTACATAGCGGGCGTCTCCTACAATGAGCAGTTCTTC
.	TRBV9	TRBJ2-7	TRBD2	CASSATSGSYEQYF	TGTGCCAGCAGCGCGACTAGCGGCTCCTACGAGCAGTACTTC
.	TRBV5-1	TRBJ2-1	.	CASSRSGGQGGNEQFF	TGCGCCAGCAGCCGGTCGGGAGGACAGGGAGGAAATGAGCAGTTCTTC
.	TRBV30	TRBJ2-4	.	CAWSAGAKNIQYF	TGTGCCTGGAGTGCCGGGGCCAAAAACATTCAGTACTTC
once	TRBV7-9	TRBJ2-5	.	CASSLGHSQETQYF	TGTGCCAGCAGCTTGGGACATTCCCAAGAGACCCAGTACTTC
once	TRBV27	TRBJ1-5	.	CASSLAGWQPQHF	TGTGCCAGCAGTTTGGCGGGGTGGCAGCCCCAGCATTTT
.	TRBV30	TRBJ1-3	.	CAWSDLSGNTIYF	TGTGCCTGGAGTGATCTGTCTGGAAACACCATATATTTT
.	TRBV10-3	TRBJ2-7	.	CASRGGQNYEQYF	TGTGCCAGCAGAGGAGGACAGAACTACGAGCAGTACTTC
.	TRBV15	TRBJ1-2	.	CATSRDLGGYTF	TGTGCCACCAGCAGAGATCTCGGTGGCTACACCTTC
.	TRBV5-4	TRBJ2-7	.	CASSSLYEQYF	TGTGCCAGCAGCTCCCTCTACGAGCAGTACTTC
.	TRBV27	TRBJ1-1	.	CASSLQGSAFF	TGTGCCAGCAGTTTACAGGGGTCGGCTTTCTTT
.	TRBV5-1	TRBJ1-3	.	CASSGSPKNTIYF	TGCGCCAGCAGTGGGAGCCCGAAAAACACCATATATTTT
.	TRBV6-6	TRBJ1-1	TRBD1	CASSRRQGVNTEAFF	TGTGCCAGCAGTCGCCGACAGGGCGTGAACACTGAAGCTTTCTTT
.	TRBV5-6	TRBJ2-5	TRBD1	CASSSHILDREETQYF	TGTGCCAGCAGCTCCCATATCCTGGACAGGGAAGAGACCCAGTACTTC
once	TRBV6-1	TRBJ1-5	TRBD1	CASKDRTGGRQPQHF	TGTGCCAGCAAAGATCGGACAGGGGGGAGACAGCCCCAGCATTTT
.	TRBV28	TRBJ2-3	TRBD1	CASSLGTAKTDTQYF	TGTGCCAGCAGTTTAGGGACAGCGAAGACAGATACGCAGTATTTT
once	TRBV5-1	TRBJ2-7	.	CASSLDSEREQYF	TGCGCCAGCAGCTTGGATTCCGAGCGCGAGCAGTACTTC
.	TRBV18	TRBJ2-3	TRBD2	CASSPGLGRDTQYF	TGTGCCAGCTCACCGGGACTAGGTCGTGATACGCAGTATTTT
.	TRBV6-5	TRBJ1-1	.	CASSYSGGADTEAFF	TGTGCCAGCAGTTACTCAGGTGGGGCGGACACTGAAGCTTTCTTT